This record looks at one T cell receptor beta chain sequence and its context. What it binds is unknown. The data originate from a study of T cell responses to AZD1222 COVID-19 vaccine. Overall study findings and caveats: Every sample of the repertoires postdated the peak T cell response. Unmutated regions of variants are reportedly targeted by nearly half of spike-specific TCRs.

Per the germline V gene, CDR1 is MNHEY and CDR2 is SVGAGI. This CDR3 comprises 11 residues. The V gene lost 2 bases and the J gene lost 8 bases, with 6 bases spanning the gap. Repertoires were generated with immunoSEQ multiplex PCR, while TCRdb's copy carries only in-frame clones and drops some. The profile covers approximately 140,000 clones, with about 93% appearing a single time and roughly 5% taken by the ten largest. This sequence joins TRBV6-5 and TRBJ1-1; no clear D. This TCR derives from an adult in good health. The material was peripheral blood, obtained on day 0 of AZD1222 vaccination. CDR3 loop: CASSYLGEAFF. The CDR3 DNA reads TGTGCCAGCAGTTACCTGGGGGAAGCTTTCTTT.